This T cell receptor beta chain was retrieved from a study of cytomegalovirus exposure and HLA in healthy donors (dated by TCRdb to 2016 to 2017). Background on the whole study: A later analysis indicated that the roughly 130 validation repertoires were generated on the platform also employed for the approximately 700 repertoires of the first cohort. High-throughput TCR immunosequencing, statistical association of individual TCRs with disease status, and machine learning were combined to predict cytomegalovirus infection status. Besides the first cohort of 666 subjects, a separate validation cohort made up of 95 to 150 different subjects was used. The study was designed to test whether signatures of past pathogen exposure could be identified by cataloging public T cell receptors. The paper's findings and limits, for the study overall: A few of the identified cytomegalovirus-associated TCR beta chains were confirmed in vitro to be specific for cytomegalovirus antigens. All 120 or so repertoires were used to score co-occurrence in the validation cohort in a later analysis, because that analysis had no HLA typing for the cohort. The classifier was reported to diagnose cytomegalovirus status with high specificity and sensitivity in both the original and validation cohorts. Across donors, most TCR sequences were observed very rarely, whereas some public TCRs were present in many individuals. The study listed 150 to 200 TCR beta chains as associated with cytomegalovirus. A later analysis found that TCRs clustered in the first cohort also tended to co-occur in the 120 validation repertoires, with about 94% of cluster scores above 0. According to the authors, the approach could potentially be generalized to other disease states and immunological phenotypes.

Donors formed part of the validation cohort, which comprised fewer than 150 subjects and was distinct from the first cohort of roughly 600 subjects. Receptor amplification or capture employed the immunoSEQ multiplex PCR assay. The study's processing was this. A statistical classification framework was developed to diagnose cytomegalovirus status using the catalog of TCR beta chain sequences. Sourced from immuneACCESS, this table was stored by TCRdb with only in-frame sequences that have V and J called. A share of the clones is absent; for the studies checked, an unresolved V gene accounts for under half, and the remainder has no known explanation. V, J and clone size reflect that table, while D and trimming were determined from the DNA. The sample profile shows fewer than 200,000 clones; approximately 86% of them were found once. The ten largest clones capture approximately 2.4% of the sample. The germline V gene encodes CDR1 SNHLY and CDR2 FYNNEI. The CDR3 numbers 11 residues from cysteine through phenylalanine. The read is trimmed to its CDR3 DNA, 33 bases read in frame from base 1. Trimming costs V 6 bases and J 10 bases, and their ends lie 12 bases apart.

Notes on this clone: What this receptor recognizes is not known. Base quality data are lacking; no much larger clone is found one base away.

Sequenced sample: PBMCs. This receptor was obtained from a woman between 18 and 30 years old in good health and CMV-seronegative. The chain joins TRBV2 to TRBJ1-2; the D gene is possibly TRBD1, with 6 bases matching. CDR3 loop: CASRRQADYTF. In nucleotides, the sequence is TGTGCCAGCAGGCGACAGGCTGACTACACCTTC.